Sequencing of this TCR beta chain was carried out in a study of T cell repertoires in aging, cancer and after chemotherapy. For the study at large: Donors were grouped into six age bands spanning 30 or younger through 70 or older. Clear clonal overlap appeared across healthy donor samples taken over several months to years.

Points from the study as a whole: These repertoire data do not allow conclusions about immunological memory after chemotherapy. Healthy donors lost TCR diversity with age mainly through richness, cancer patients through richness and evenness.

On this clonotype: Its antigen is not identified.

Multiplex touch-down PCR with TRB-A/B primers amplified rearranged V-D-J TRB sequences. TCRdb ran MiXCR on the multiplex PCR reads and lists one entry per CDR3 protein. The sample lists just under 6,500 distinct CDR3 sequences, 35% occurring once. The template was genomic DNA from peripheral blood, not RNA. The receptor comes from a human donor in good health. The sample comprised blood.

The chain's CDR3 is CASSDRGGNQPQHF. As DNA, the CDR3 is TGTGCCAGCAGCGACAGGGGTGGCAATCAGCCCCAGCATTTT. The chain joins TRBV6-5 to TRBJ1-5; TRBD1 matches 8 bases. Looked up from germline, CDR1 is MNHEY and CDR2 is SVGAGI. V was clipped by 6 bases and J by 2 bases; unmatched bases: 3. The CDR3 has 14 amino acids.